This T cell receptor (beta chain) was identified in a study of shared clonotypes between healthy human individuals. Study-level information: With ages of 18 to 49, the donors were a couple of women and a few men. CD4 naive and memory got three plates each, CD8 naive two, CD8 memory one. Regarding the study as a whole: Sampling included only blood; tissue repertoires likely differ.

Trimming removed 5 bases from V and 3 bases from J, with 19 bases in between. The CDR3 is made up of 16 amino acids. Germline CDR1 and CDR2: LNHDA and SQIVND (reference sequence). A note on this clone: The target antigen is unknown.

Method: immunoSEQ multiplex PCR; TCRdb's copy keeps in-frame clones and lacks some. Among about 2 million clones listed, roughly 95% were seen once. The J gene is TRBJ1-2, the V gene TRBV19, with D hard to call. Source material: naive CD4+ T cells sorted from blood. Subset specified: CD45RA+ positively selected. The receptor was isolated from a man aged 18 to 30 in good health. For the CDR3, the DNA is TGTGCCAGTAGTGTAAACCCTCAGGTTAACCACTATGGCTACACCTTC. Protein: CASSVNPQVNHYGYTF.